The 20 T cell receptor beta chains below were found in one sample sequenced in a study of T cell responses to AZD1222 COVID-19 vaccine. Method: immunoSEQ multiplex PCR; TCRdb's copy keeps in-frame clones and lacks some. Of fewer than 150,000 clones listed, approximately 92% were seen once; the top ten hold 7.9%. Sequencing used peripheral blood, obtained 28 days after the second AZD1222 dose. Every receptor here comes from an adult who received the AZD1222 COVID-19 vaccine.

Written as DNA, the CDR3 is TGTGCCAGCAAAGAGTCTGGGGGAAGCTATGGCTACACCTTC. As protein: CASKESGGSYGYTF. This chain uses TRBV4-2 with TRBJ1-2; TRBD1 might be the D (5 bases). This CDR3 spans 14 amino acids. The germline gives CDR1 LGHNA, CDR2 YNFKEQ. Between the trimmed V and J ends, which lost 7 bases and 4 bases, there was a span of 16 bases.

V is TRBV19 and J is TRBJ2-7; 9 bases map to TRBD1. The CDR3 contains 14 residues. From germline, CDR1 is LNHDA and CDR2 SQIVND (reference sequence). V was pared by 2 bases and J by 4 bases, with 3 bases of the junction left unmatched. CDR3 bases: TGTGCCAGTAGTATACAGGGACAGGGATACGAGCAGTACTTC. Amino acids: CASSIQGQGYEQYF.

J is TRBJ2-2 and V is TRBV6-6; TRBD1 or TRBD2 may be the D gene (5 bases each). Germline CDR1 and CDR2: MNHNY and SVGAGI (reference sequence). Trimming stripped 5 bases from V and 1 base from J, with 11 bases between. This CDR3 is built from 15 residues. The CDR3 DNA sequence: TGTGCCAGCAGTCATCGGGACGGGAACACCGGGGAGCTGTTTTTT. Translation: CASSHRDGNTGELFF.

This sequence joins TRBV15 and TRBJ2-5; the D gene is possibly TRBD1 (5 bases). Trimming removed 5 bases from V and 5 bases from J, with 12 bases in between. Germline-derived CDR1 and CDR2 are LNHNV and YYDKDF (reference sequence). CDR3 length: 13 residues. The CDR3 region is CATSLDIGETQYF. Written as DNA, the CDR3 is TGTGCCACCAGCTTGGACATCGGGGAGACCCAGTACTTC.

The J gene is TRBJ2-7, the V gene TRBV9; no definite D call. The germline gives CDR1 SGDLS, CDR2 YYNGEE. The CDR3 sequence is 12 residues long. Trimming removed 0 bases at V and 7 bases at J, with 8 bases between. The CDR3 DNA reads TGTGCCAGCAGCGTAGCGAACGGGGAGCAGTACTTC. As protein: CASSVANGEQYF.

The rearrangement links TRBV5-1 to TRBJ2-3, with D perhaps matching TRBD2 (5 bases). The CDR3 is 17 residues long. Germline values: CDR1 SGHRS, CDR2 YFSETQ. Trimming cost V 0 bases and J 6 bases, with 20 bases left between them. The CDR3 spells CASSLGSAGPGMDTQYF. CDR3 coding DNA: TGCGCCAGCAGCTTGGGCTCGGCCGGACCCGGGATGGATACGCAGTATTTT.

The rearrangement uses TRBV29-1 and TRBJ1-1; D is unresolved. Germline V gives CDR1 SQVTM, CDR2 ANQGSEA. The length of the CDR3 is 13 residues. Trimming removed 1 base at V and 1 base at J, with 7 bases between. For the CDR3, the DNA is TGCAGCGTTGAAGTACACAAGAACACTGAAGCTTTCTTT. Translating it yields CSVEVHKNTEAFF.

The J gene is TRBJ2-3, the V gene TRBV9, with TRBD2 matching over 8 bases. V shed 3 bases, J shed 2 bases, and the junction held 8 bases outside the gene matches. Looked up from germline, CDR1 is SGDLS and CDR2 is YYNGEE. The length of the CDR3 is 16 residues. The CDR3 region has the DNA TGTGCCAGCAGCGCCCGTAGCGGGGACCACACAGATACGCAGTATTTT. It codes for CASSARSGDHTDTQYF. The full variable domain, in which reference TRBV9 and TRBJ2-3 provide the parts outside the CDR3, is DSGVTQTPKHLITATGQRVTLRCSPRSGDLSVYWYQQSLDQGLQFLIQYYNGEERAKGNILERFSAQQFPDLHSELNLSSLELGDSALYFCASSARSGDHTDTQYFGPGTRLTVL.

This chain uses TRBV28 with TRBJ1-4, with TRBD1 identical over 7 bases. The J segment lost 0 bases and the V segment lost 2 bases, leaving 6 bases of the junction unmatched. Germline assignment: CDR1 MDHEN and CDR2 SYDVKM. The CDR3 is made up of 17 amino acids. In DNA, the CDR3 is TGTGCCAGCAGTTTAGGCAGGGGGGTTGCAACTAATGAAAAACTGTTTTTT. Its translation is CASSLGRGVATNEKLFF.

The chain joins TRBV7-6 to TRBJ1-3; D ambiguous. CDR3 size: 16 residues. Germline CDR1 and CDR2: SGHVS and FNYEAQ. Trimming took off 4 bases at V and 0 bases at J, with 13 bases between the two ends. CDR3 region: CASSWHNGISGNTIYF. CDR3 coding DNA: TGTGCCAGCAGCTGGCACAATGGGATCTCTGGAAACACCATATATTTT. The entire variable domain, with the rest obtained from reference TRBV7-6 and TRBJ1-3, is as follows: GAGVSQSPRYKVTKRGQDVALRCDPISGHVSLYWYRQALGQGPEFLTYFNYEAQQDKSGLPNDRFSAERPEGSISTLTIQRTEQRDSAMYRCASSWHNGISGNTIYFGEGSWLTVV.

The chain has TRBV10-3 and TRBJ2-7; 7 bases align to TRBD1. The germline V gene encodes CDR1 ENHRY and CDR2 SYGVKD. This CDR3 has 13 amino acids. Trimming at V came to 11 bases and at J to 3 bases, leaving 10 bases not matched to a gene. The CDR3 bases are TGTGCCGGACGACAGGGATCCGGCTACGAGCAGTACTTC. Its translation is CAGRQGSGYEQYF.

With regard to this clone: The sample has other DNA sequences that encode this CDR3 too. The V and J genes are TRBV7-2 and TRBJ2-3; TRBD2 aligns across 9 bases. The junction had 4 bases not matched to a gene; V was cut back by 5 bases and J by 4 bases. CDR1 and CDR2 from the germline V gene are SGHTA and FQGNSA. CDR3 length: 14 residues. The CDR3 DNA reads TGTGCCAGCAGCCCCCGACTAGCGGCAGATACGCAGTATTTT. This translates into CASSPRLAADTQYF.

The chain links TRBV2 to TRBJ2-1; TRBD1 agrees at 8 bases. V was pared by 7 bases and J by 3 bases, with 8 bases of the junction left unmatched. CDR3 length: 15 residues. Germline V gene sequence: CDR1 SNHLY, CDR2 FYNNEI. Here the CDR3 reads CASTATGGYYNEQFF. CDR3 DNA sequence: TGTGCCAGCACCGCTACAGGGGGGTACTACAATGAGCAGTTCTTC.

This rearrangement joins TRBV19 to TRBJ1-1; D gene ambiguous. Germline CDR1 and CDR2: LNHDA and SQIVND (reference sequence). The CDR3 sequence is 16 residues long. Trimming pared 5 bases from V and 1 base from J, leaving 17 bases between. CDR3 residues: CASSPRQESENTEAFF. CDR3 bases: TGTGCCAGTAGTCCACGCCAAGAGTCAGAGAACACTGAAGCTTTCTTT. Full variable domain (remainder filled in from reference TRBV19 and TRBJ1-1): DGGITQSPKYLFRKEGQNVTLSCEQNLNHDAMYWYRQDPGQGLRLIYYSQIVNDFQKGDIAEGYSVSREKKESFPLTVTSAQKNPTAFYLCASSPRQESENTEAFFGQGTRLTVV.

The gene calls are TRBV5-1 and TRBJ2-7, with D maybe TRBD2 (5 bases). The CDR3 length is 17 residues. Germline V lookup: CDR1 SGHRS, CDR2 YFSETQ. The V gene lost 0 bases and the J gene lost 2 bases, with 18 bases spanning the gap. The CDR3, as DNA: TGCGCCAGCAGCTTGGCCGATGTAGGACCCGGGGCCTACGAGCAGTACTTC. This gives the protein CASSLADVGPGAYEQYF. The whole variable domain, remainder taken from reference TRBV5-1 and TRBJ2-7, is KAGVTQTPRYLIKTRGQQVTLSCSPISGHRSVSWYQQTPGQGLQFLFEYFSETQRNKGNFPGRFSGRQFSNSRSEMNVSTLELGDSALYLCASSLADVGPGAYEQYFGPGTRLTVT.

CDR3 protein: CASSLDGSSDTQYF. Written as DNA, the CDR3 is TGTGCCAGCAGCTTGGACGGGAGTTCGGATACGCAGTATTTT. V gene TRBV5-6 combines with J gene TRBJ2-3; the D gene is possibly TRBD2 (6 bases). Germline CDR1 is SGHDT and CDR2 is YYEEEE. V was pared by 0 bases and J by 6 bases, with 11 bases between. The CDR3 contains 14 residues.

The CDR3: CASSLGRDQPQHF. In DNA form, the CDR3 reads TGTGCCAGCAGCTTAGGAAGGGATCAGCCCCAGCATTTT. The J gene is TRBJ1-5, the V gene TRBV7-2, with D hard to call. The germline CDR1 and CDR2 sequences are SGHTA and FQGNSA. Trimming cost V 1 base and J 5 bases, with 6 bases left between them. CDR3 length: 13 amino acids.

The chain carries TRBV19 and TRBJ2-5; D gene unclear. CDR1 is LNHDA, CDR2 SQIVND, per germline (reference sequence). The length of the CDR3 is 14 residues. Trimming cost V 3 bases and J 5 bases, with 13 bases left between them. The DNA of the CDR3 is TGTGCCAGTAGTATGAAAGGGAAAACGGAGACCCAGTACTTC. Its translation is CASSMKGKTETQYF. Filled out from reference TRBV19 and TRBJ2-5, the complete variable domain reads DGGITQSPKYLFRKEGQNVTLSCEQNLNHDAMYWYRQDPGQGLRLIYYSQIVNDFQKGDIAEGYSVSREKKESFPLTVTSAQKNPTAFYLCASSMKGKTETQYFGPGTRLLVL.

This chain links TRBV27 with TRBJ1-1; TRBD1 is a possible D gene (5 bases). Trimming pared 4 bases from V and 4 bases from J, leaving 13 bases between. The V gene's germline CDR1 is MNHEY and CDR2 SMNVEV (reference sequence). The CDR3 contains 14 residues. The CDR3 bases are TGTGCCAGCAGTTCCGGGGAGGGGACCACTGAAGCTTTCTTT. Amino acid sequence: CASSSGEGTTEAFF.

The J gene is TRBJ2-7, the V gene TRBV7-2; the match to TRBD2 covers 8 bases. V shed 1 base and J 3 bases; nucleotides not matched to a gene: 2. The V gene's germline CDR1 is SGHTA and CDR2 FQGNSA. The CDR3 has 14 residues. The CDR3, as DNA: TGTGCCAGCAGCTTAGGTCTAGCGGGCTACGAGCAGTACTTC. Amino acids: CASSLGLAGYEQYF.